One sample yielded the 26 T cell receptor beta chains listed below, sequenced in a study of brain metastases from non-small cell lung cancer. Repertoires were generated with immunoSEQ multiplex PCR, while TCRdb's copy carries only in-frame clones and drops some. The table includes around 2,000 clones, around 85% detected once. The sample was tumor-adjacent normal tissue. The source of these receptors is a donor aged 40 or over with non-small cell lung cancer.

The CDR3 sequence: CASLNLGYEQYF. The CDR3 nucleotides read TGTGCCAGCCTAAACCTCGGCTACGAGCAGTACTTC. The chain combines TRBV28 with TRBJ2-7; D remains ambiguous. The V and J ends lost 8 bases and 3 bases respectively, with 11 bases between them. Germline values: CDR1 MDHEN, CDR2 SYDVKM. This CDR3 contains 12 residues.

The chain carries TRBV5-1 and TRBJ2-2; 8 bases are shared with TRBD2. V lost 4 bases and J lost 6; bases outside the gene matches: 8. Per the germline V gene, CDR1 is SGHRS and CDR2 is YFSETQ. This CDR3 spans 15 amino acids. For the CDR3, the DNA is TGCGCCAGCAGCCCCACGACTAGCGTATCCGGGGAGCTGTTTTTT. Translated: CASSPTTSVSGELFF.

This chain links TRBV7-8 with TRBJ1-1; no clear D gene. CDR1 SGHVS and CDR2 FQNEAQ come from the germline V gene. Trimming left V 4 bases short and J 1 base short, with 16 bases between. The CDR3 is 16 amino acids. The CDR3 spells CASSSRDSITNTEAFF. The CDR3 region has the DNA TGTGCCAGCAGCTCGAGGGATTCAATTACGAACACTGAAGCTTTCTTT.

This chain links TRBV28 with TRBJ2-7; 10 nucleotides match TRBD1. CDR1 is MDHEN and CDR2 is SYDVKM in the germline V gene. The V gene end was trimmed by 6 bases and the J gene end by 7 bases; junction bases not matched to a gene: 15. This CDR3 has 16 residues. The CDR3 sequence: CASSHWGQGPSWEQYF. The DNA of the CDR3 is TGTGCCAGCAGCCACTGGGGACAGGGGCCGTCCTGGGAGCAGTACTTC.

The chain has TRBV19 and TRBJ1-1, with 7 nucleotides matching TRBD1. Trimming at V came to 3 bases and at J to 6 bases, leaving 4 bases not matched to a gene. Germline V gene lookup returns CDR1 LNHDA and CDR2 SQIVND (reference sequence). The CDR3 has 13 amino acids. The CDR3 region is CASSMDRPAEAFF. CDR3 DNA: TGTGCCAGTAGTATGGACAGGCCCGCTGAAGCTTTCTTT.

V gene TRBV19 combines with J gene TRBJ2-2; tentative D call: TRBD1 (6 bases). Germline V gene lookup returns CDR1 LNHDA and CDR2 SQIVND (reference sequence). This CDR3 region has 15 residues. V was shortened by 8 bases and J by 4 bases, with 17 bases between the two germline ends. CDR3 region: CASEGTGLGTGELFF. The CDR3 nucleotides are TGTGCCAGTGAGGGTACAGGGTTGGGCACCGGGGAGCTGTTTTTT.

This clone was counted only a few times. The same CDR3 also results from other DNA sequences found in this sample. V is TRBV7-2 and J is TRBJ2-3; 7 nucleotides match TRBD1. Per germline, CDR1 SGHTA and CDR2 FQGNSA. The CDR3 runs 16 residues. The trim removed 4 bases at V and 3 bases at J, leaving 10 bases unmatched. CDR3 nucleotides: TGTGCCAGCAGCTCCCCGACAGGGTTAGGTACAGATACGCAGTATTTT. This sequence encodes CASSSPTGLGTDTQYF.

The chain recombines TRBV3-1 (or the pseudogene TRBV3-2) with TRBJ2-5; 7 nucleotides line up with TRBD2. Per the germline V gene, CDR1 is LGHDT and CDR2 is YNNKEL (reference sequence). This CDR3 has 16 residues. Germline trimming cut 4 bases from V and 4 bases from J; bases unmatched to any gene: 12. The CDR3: CASSPGEGRWGETQYF. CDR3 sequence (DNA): TGTGCCAGCAGCCCTGGGGAGGGACGTTGGGGAGAGACCCAGTACTTC.

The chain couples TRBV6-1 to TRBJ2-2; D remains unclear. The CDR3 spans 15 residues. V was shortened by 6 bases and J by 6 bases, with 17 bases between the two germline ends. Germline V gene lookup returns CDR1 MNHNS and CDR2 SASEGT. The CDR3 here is CASSGYIGASGELFF. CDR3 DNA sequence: TGTGCCAGCAGCGGTTACATCGGTGCATCCGGGGAGCTGTTTTTT.

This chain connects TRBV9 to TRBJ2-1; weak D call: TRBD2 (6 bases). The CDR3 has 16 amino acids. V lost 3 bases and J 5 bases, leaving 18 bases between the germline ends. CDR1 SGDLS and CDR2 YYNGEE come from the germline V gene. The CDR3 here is CASSATGGPIHNEQFF. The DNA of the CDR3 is TGTGCCAGCAGCGCAACCGGGGGTCCCATACACAATGAGCAGTTCTTC. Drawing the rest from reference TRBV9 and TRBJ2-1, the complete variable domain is DSGVTQTPKHLITATGQRVTLRCSPRSGDLSVYWYQQSLDQGLQFLIQYYNGEERAKGNILERFSAQQFPDLHSELNLSSLELGDSALYFCASSATGGPIHNEQFFGPGTRLTVL.

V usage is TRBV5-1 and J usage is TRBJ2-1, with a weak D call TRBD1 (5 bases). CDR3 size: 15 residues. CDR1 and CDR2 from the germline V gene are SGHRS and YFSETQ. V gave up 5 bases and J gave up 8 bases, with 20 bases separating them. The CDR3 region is CASSQRSKGFDEQFF. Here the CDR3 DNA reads TGCGCCAGCAGTCAGAGGTCCAAGGGGTTCGATGAGCAGTTCTTC.

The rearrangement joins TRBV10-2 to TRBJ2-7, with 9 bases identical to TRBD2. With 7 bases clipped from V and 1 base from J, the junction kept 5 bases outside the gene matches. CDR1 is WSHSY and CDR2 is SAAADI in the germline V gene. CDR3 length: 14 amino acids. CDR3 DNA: TGCGCCAGCACATCCCTAGCGGGGTCCTACGAGCAGTACTTC. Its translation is CASTSLAGSYEQYF.

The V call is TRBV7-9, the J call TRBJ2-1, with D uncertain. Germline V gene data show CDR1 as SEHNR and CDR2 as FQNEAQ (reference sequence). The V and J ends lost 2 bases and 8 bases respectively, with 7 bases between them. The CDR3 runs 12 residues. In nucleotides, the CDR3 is TGTGCCAGCAGCTTAACCCTCCATGAGCAGTTCTTC. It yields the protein CASSLTLHEQFF. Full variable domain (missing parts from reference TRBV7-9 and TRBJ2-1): DTGVSQNPRHKITKRGQNVTFRCDPISEHNRLYWYRQTLGQGPEFLTYFQNEAQLEKSRLLSDRFSAERPKGSFSTLEIQRTEQGDSAMYLCASSLTLHEQFFGPGTRLTVL.

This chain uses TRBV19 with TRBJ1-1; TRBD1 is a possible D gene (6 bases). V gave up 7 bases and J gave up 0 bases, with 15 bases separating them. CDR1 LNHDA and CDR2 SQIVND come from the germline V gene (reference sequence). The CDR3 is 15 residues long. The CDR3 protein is CASTPGHRLNTEAFF. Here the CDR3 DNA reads TGTGCCAGTACCCCGGGACATCGATTGAACACTGAAGCTTTCTTT.

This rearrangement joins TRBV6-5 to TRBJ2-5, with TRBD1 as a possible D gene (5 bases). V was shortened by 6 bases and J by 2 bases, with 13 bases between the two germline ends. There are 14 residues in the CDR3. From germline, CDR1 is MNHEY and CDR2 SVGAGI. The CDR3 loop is CASSRQGRQETQYF. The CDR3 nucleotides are TGTGCCAGCAGCAGGCAGGGAAGGCAAGAGACCCAGTACTTC.

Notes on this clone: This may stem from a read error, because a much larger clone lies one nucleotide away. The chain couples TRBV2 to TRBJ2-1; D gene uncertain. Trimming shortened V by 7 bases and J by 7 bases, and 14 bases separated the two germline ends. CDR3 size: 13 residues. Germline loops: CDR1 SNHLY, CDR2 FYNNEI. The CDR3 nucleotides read TGTGCCAGCACGAACCAAGTGGGGAATGAGCAGTTCTTC. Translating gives CASTNQVGNEQFF.

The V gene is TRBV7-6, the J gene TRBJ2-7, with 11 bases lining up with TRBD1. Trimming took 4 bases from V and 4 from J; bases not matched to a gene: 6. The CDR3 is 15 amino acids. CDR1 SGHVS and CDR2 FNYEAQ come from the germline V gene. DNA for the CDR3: TGTGCCAGCAGCTCTAGGACAGGGGGCGTGTACGAGCAGTACTTC. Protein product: CASSSRTGGVYEQYF.

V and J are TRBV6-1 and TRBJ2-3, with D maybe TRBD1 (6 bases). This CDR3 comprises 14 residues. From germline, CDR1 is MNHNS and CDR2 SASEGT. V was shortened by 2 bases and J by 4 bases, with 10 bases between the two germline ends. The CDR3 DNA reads TGTGCCAGCAGTGAACCAGGGGTAGCAGATACGCAGTATTTT. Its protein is CASSEPGVADTQYF.

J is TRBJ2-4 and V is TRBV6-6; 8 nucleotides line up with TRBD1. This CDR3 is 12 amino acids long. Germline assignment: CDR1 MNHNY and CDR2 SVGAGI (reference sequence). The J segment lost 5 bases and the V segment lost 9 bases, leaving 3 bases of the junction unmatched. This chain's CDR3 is CASGGQENIQYF. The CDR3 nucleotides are TGTGCCAGTGGGGGACAGGAAAACATTCAGTACTTC.

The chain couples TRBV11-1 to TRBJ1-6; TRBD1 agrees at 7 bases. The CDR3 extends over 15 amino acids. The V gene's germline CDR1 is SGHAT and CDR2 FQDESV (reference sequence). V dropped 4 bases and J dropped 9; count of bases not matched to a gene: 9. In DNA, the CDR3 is TGTGCCAGCAGCTCACTACGGACAGGAGGTTCACCCCTCCACTTT. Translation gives CASSSLRTGGSPLHF.

CDR3 nucleotide sequence: TGTGCCAGCAGCACCGGGACCCTCTATGGCTACACCTTC. As protein: CASSTGTLYGYTF. The rearrangement uses TRBV28 and TRBJ1-2; perhaps TRBD1 as D (5 bases). The CDR3 totals 13 residues. Germline-derived CDR1 and CDR2 are MDHEN and SYDVKM. Trimming removed 6 bases at V and 4 bases at J, with 12 bases between.

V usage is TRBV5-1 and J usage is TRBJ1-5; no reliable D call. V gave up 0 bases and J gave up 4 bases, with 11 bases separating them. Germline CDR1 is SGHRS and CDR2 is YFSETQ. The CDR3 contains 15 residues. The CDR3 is CASSLEPGPNQPQHF. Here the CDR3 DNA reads TGCGCCAGCAGCTTGGAGCCAGGACCTAATCAGCCCCAGCATTTT. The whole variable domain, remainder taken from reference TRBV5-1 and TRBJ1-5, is KAGVTQTPRYLIKTRGQQVTLSCSPISGHRSVSWYQQTPGQGLQFLFEYFSETQRNKGNFPGRFSGRQFSNSRSEMNVSTLELGDSALYLCASSLEPGPNQPQHFGDGTRLSIL.

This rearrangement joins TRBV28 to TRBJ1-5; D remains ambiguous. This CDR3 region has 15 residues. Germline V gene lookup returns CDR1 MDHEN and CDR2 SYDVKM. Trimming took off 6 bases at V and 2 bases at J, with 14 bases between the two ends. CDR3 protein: CASRYVDGGNQPQHF. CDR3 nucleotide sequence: TGTGCCAGCAGGTACGTGGATGGGGGCAATCAGCCCCAGCATTTT.

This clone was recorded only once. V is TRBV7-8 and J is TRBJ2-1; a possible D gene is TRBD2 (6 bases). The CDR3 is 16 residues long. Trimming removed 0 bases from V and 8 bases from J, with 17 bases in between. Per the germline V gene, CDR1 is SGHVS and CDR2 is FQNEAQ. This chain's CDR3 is CASSLATAGWGDEQFF. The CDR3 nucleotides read TGTGCCAGCAGCTTAGCGACGGCGGGGTGGGGGGATGAGCAGTTCTTC.

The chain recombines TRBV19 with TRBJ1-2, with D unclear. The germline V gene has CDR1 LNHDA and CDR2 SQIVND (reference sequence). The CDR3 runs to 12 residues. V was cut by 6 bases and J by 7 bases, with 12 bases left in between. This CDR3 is CASSWGSGGYTF. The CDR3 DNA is TGTGCCAGTAGCTGGGGATCAGGTGGCTACACCTTC.

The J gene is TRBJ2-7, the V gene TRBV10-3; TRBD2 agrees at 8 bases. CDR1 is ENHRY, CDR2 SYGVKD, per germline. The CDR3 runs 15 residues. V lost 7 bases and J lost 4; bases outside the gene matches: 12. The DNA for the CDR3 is TGTGCCATCATGGAGTCGGGAGGGCCAGGGTACGAGCAGTACTTC. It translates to CAIMESGGPGYEQYF.